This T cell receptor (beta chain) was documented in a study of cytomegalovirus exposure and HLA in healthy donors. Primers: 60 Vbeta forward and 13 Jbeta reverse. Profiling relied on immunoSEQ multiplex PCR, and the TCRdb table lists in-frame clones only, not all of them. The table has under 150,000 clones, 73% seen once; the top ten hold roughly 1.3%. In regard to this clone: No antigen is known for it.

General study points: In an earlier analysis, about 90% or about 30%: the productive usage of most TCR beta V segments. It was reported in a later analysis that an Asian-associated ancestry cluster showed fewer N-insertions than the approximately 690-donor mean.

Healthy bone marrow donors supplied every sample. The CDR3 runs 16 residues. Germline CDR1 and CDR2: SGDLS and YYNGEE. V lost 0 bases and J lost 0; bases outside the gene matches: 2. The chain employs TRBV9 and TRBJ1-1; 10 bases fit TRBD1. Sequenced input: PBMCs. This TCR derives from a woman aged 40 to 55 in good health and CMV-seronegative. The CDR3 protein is CASSVEGQGMNTEAFF. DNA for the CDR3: TGTGCCAGCAGCGTAGAGGGACAGGGGATGAACACTGAAGCTTTCTTT.